Listed below are T cell receptor beta chains from one sample, sequenced in a study of cytomegalovirus exposure and HLA in healthy donors. Clones were sequenced by immunoSEQ multiplex PCR, and TCRdb holds only the in-frame ones, with some missing. Of 100,000 to 150,000 clones in the sample, around four fifths are singletons; the top ten hold roughly 3.5%. The specimen sequenced was PBMCs. Every receptor here comes from a woman between 40 and 55 years old in good health and CMV-seropositive. The CDR3 runs from the conserved cysteine through the conserved F or W. Fields, in order: clone size, V gene, J gene, D gene, CDR3 DNA, CDR3 protein. A D gene is named only where the DNA matches it firmly. A clone size is listed for some rows: how often the clone was seen (once, few, many), or a class if it is expanded.

size: .
V: TRBV28
J: TRBJ2-7
D: TRBD2
DNA: TGTGCCAGCAGTGGACTAGCGGGACCCTACGAGCAGTACTTC
CDR3: CASSGLAGPYEQYF

size: few
V: TRBV11-1
J: TRBJ2-5
D: .
DNA: TGTGCCAGCAGCCCAACTCCGGAGACCCAGTACTTC
CDR3: CASSPTPETQYF

size: .
V: TRBV7-9
J: TRBJ1-1
D: TRBD1
DNA: TGTGCCAGCAGCTTAGGCGACAGGGTGGAGGACACTGAAGCTTTCTTT
CDR3: CASSLGDRVEDTEAFF

size: .
V: TRBV18
J: TRBJ2-2
D: TRBD1
DNA: TGTGCCAGCTCACGAGGGACAGGGAAGAACACCGGGGAGCTGTTTTTT
CDR3: CASSRGTGKNTGELFF

size: .
V: TRBV6-5
J: TRBJ2-1
D: .
DNA: TGTGCCAGCAGAGGACAGCTTTTGTCCAATGAGCAGTTCTTC
CDR3: CASRGQLLSNEQFF

size: .
V: TRBV6-5
J: TRBJ1-2
D: TRBD1
DNA: TGTGCCAGCAGTTTCGGTTGGGACAGGGGGAACGGCTACACCTTC
CDR3: CASSFGWDRGNGYTF

size: .
V: TRBV10-1
J: TRBJ1-1
D: .
DNA: TGCGCCAGCAGTCCACAGGGATACACTGAAGCTTTCTTT
CDR3: CASSPQGYTEAFF

size: .
V: TRBV28
J: TRBJ1-2
D: .
DNA: TGTGCCAGCAGTTTACTGGGGGGTTACTATGGCTACACCTTC
CDR3: CASSLLGGYYGYTF

size: once
V: TRBV19
J: TRBJ1-3
D: .
DNA: TGTGCCAGTAGTATAGGTCGGTATCCTGGAAACACCATATATTTT
CDR3: CASSIGRYPGNTIYF

size: .
V: TRBV19
J: TRBJ1-2
D: .
DNA: TGTGCCAGTAGTACCGGACTTCGGGGGGGTGGTGGCTACACCTTC
CDR3: CASSTGLRGGGGYTF

size: .
V: TRBV2
J: TRBJ1-2
D: .
DNA: TGTGCCAGCAGTGAAGTGGGTGGGAGCTATGGCTACACCTTC
CDR3: CASSEVGGSYGYTF

size: .
V: TRBV5-5
J: TRBJ1-1
D: TRBD1
DNA: TGTGCCAGCAGCTATCTACGACAGGGAGTGTACACTGAAGCTTTCTTT
CDR3: CASSYLRQGVYTEAFF

size: .
V: TRBV7-6
J: TRBJ2-7
D: TRBD2
DNA: TGTGCCAGCAGCTTAAGTTTGGCGGGGATGGGGGGGGAGCAGTACTTC
CDR3: CASSLSLAGMGGEQYF

size: once
V: TRBV7-2
J: TRBJ2-7
D: .
DNA: TGTGCCAGCAGTGTAGCCCTCCCGACTTACGAGCAGTACTTC
CDR3: CASSVALPTYEQYF

size: once
V: TRBV18
J: TRBJ1-5
D: TRBD1
DNA: TGTGCCAGCTCAAAACAGGGGCCTAGCAATCAGCCCCAGCATTTT
CDR3: CASSKQGPSNQPQHF

size: once
V: TRBV7-8
J: TRBJ1-5
D: .
DNA: TGTGCCAGCAGCCCCCAACAGGGAATCCCGACCGGCAATCAGCCCCAGCATTTT
CDR3: CASSPQQGIPTGNQPQHF

size: .
V: TRBV9
J: TRBJ1-2
D: .
DNA: TGTGCCAGCAGTCATAAACAGGGCCTACTCTATGGCTACACCTTC
CDR3: CASSHKQGLLYGYTF

size: few
V: TRBV27
J: TRBJ2-7
D: .
DNA: TGTGCCAGCAGTTTATGGGCCGGGGACGAGCAGTACTTC
CDR3: CASSLWAGDEQYF

size: .
V: TRBV11-2
J: TRBJ2-6
D: .
DNA: TGTGCCAGCAGCCCCATAGGGACATATCCTGGGGCCAACGTCCTGACTTTC
CDR3: CASSPIGTYPGANVLTF

size: .
V: TRBV4-3
J: TRBJ2-7
D: .
DNA: TGCGCCAGCAGCCAAGGGACTCCCGCCGGAGAGCAGTACTTC
CDR3: CASSQGTPAGEQYF

size: .
V: TRBV27
J: TRBJ2-5
D: .
DNA: TGTGCCAGCAGTTTATACGGTCAACCCCAAGAGACCCAGTACTTC
CDR3: CASSLYGQPQETQYF

size: .
V: TRBV7-9
J: TRBJ2-2
D: .
DNA: TGTGCCAGCAGCTTAGGGCGGACATCCGGGGAGCTGTTTTTT
CDR3: CASSLGRTSGELFF

size: once
V: TRBV9
J: TRBJ1-5
D: .
DNA: TGTGCCAGCAGCGTAGCAGGGGCGAGCAATCAGCCCCAGCATTTT
CDR3: CASSVAGASNQPQHF

size: .
V: TRBV9
J: TRBJ2-7
D: TRBD1
DNA: TGTGCCAGCAGCGTCCACAGGGGGATTAACTCCTACGAGCAGTACTTC
CDR3: CASSVHRGINSYEQYF

size: once
V: TRBV27
J: TRBJ2-3
D: TRBD2
DNA: TGTGCCAGCAGGGCTAGCGGGAGCCCAGATACGCAGTATTTT
CDR3: CASRASGSPDTQYF

size: .
V: TRBV30
J: TRBJ1-3
D: TRBD1
DNA: TGTGCCTGGAGTGTTGAGACAGGGGGCAGAAACACCATATATTTT
CDR3: CAWSVETGGRNTIYF

size: .
V: TRBV6-4
J: TRBJ1-5
D: .
DNA: TGTGCCAGCAGTGCCCCGGACAGAGATCAGCCCCAGCATTTT
CDR3: CASSAPDRDQPQHF

size: few
V: TRBV29-1
J: TRBJ2-7
D: TRBD1
DNA: TGCAGCGTTGAAGCCCGGACAGGGAGTGGCGGCCGAACCTACGAGCAGTACTTC
CDR3: CSVEARTGSGGRTYEQYF

size: .
V: TRBV28
J: TRBJ1-5
D: .
DNA: TGTGCCAGCAGTTTAATTACCTTTTCAGGGAGGGGACAGCCCCAGCATTTT
CDR3: CASSLITFSGRGQPQHF

size: .
V: TRBV27
J: TRBJ1-1
D: .
DNA: TGTGCCAGCAGTTTATCTCGGACAGTGACAGAAGCTTTCTTT
CDR3: CASSLSRTVTEAFF

size: .
V: TRBV7-9
J: TRBJ2-3
D: TRBD1
DNA: TGTGCCAGCAGCACCCGACAGGGGGCAGATACGCAGTATTTT
CDR3: CASSTRQGADTQYF

size: .
V: TRBV7-9
J: TRBJ2-7
D: TRBD2
DNA: TGTTCCAGCAGCTTATATGTGGGACTAGCGGGGACCTACGAGCAGTACTTC
CDR3: CSSSLYVGLAGTYEQYF

size: .
V: TRBV18
J: TRBJ1-4
D: .
DNA: TGTGCCAGCTCACCACCGCAGGGAATTGGTGAAAAACTGTTTTTT
CDR3: CASSPPQGIGEKLFF

size: .
V: TRBV2
J: TRBJ2-1
D: .
DNA: TGTGCCAGCCTTGGGGACTTCCGAAATGAGCAGTTCTTC
CDR3: CASLGDFRNEQFF

size: .
V: TRBV7-9
J: TRBJ1-5
D: .
DNA: TGTGCCAGCAGCTTAGTTTCGCCGGGTGGATTAGCCCTAAATCAGCCCCAGCATTTT
CDR3: CASSLVSPGGLALNQPQHF

size: .
V: TRBV6-5
J: TRBJ1-1
D: .
DNA: TGTGCCAGCAGCCCCGGGGGGACTGAAGCTTTCTTT
CDR3: CASSPGGTEAFF

size: .
V: TRBV4-2
J: TRBJ1-2
D: TRBD1
DNA: TGTGCCAGCAGGAAGACAGGGGCCCTTTCTAACTATGGCTACACCTTC
CDR3: CASRKTGALSNYGYTF

size: .
V: TRBV10-3
J: TRBJ1-2
D: TRBD1
DNA: TGTGCCATCAGTGAGATCAGGGGGGTTAACTATGGCTACACCTTC
CDR3: CAISEIRGVNYGYTF

size: .
V: TRBV6-1
J: TRBJ1-5
D: .
DNA: TGTGCCAGCAGTGAAGCGCTAGGTCAATATAGCAATCAGCCCCAGCATTTT
CDR3: CASSEALGQYSNQPQHF

size: .
V: TRBV28
J: TRBJ2-2
D: TRBD2
DNA: TGTGCCACCATCCCCCTCCGGACTAGCGGGATATACACCGGGGAGCTGTTTTTT
CDR3: CATIPLRTSGIYTGELFF

size: few
V: TRBV7-9
J: TRBJ2-1
D: TRBD2
DNA: TGTGCCAGCACCATGCGGGCTAGCGGGATTGTCGAGCAGTTCTTC
CDR3: CASTMRASGIVEQFF

size: .
V: TRBV7-9
J: TRBJ1-1
D: .
DNA: TGTGCCAGCAGTCAAAAGGGGGGGGCGGCTGAAGCTTTCTTT
CDR3: CASSQKGGAAEAFF

size: .
V: TRBV7-2
J: TRBJ2-1
D: .
DNA: TGTGCCAGCAGCTTTCAGGGTGTCTACAATGAGCAGTTCTTC
CDR3: CASSFQGVYNEQFF

size: .
V: TRBV5-1
J: TRBJ2-4
D: TRBD1
DNA: TGCGCCAGCAGCTTGGGACAGGGGATAGCCAAAAACATTCAGTACTTC
CDR3: CASSLGQGIAKNIQYF